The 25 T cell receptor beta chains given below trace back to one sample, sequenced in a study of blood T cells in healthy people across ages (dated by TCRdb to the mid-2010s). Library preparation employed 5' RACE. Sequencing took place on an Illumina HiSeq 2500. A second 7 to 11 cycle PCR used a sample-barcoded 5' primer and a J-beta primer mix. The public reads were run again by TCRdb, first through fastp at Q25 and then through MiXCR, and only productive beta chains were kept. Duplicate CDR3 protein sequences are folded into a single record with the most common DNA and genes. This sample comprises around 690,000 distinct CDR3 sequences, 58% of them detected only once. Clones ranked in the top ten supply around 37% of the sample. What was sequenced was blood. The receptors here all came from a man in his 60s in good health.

The CDR3 loop is CASSLFGGGPSYEQYF. The CDR3 bases are TGTGCCAGCAGCTTATTCGGAGGGGGGCCCTCCTACGAGCAGTACTTC. V and J are TRBV7-2 and TRBJ2-7; perhaps D is TRBD1 or TRBD2 (6 bases each). V lost 2 bases to trimming and J lost 0 bases, with 14 bases between them. Germline V gives CDR1 SGHTA, CDR2 FQGNSA. The CDR3 has 16 residues.

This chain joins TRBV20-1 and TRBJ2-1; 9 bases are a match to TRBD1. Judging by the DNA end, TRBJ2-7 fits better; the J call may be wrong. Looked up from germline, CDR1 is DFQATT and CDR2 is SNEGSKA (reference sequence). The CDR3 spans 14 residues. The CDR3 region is CSATGTGLAYEQYF. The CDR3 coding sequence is TGCAGTGCTACCGGGACAGGGCTAGCCTACGAGCAGTACTTC.

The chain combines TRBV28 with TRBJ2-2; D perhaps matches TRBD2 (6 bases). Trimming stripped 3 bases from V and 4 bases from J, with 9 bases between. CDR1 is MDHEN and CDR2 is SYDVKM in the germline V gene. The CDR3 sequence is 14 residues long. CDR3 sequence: CASSFGGSTGELFF. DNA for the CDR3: TGTGCCAGCAGTTTTGGGGGGAGCACCGGGGAGCTGTTTTTT.

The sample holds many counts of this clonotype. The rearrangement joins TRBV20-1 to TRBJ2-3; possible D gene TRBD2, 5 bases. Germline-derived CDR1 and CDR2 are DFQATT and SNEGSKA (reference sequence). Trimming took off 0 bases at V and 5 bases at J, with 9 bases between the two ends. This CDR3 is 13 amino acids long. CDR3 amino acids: CSARDGEGDTQYF. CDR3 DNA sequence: TGCAGTGCTAGAGACGGAGAGGGAGATACGCAGTATTTT.

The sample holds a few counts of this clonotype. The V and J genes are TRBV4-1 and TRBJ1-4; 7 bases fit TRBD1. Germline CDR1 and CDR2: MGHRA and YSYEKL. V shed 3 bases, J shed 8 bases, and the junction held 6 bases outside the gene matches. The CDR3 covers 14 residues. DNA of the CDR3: TGCGCCAGCAGCCACGGCACAGGGGACGAAAAACTGTTTTTT. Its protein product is CASSHGTGDEKLFF.

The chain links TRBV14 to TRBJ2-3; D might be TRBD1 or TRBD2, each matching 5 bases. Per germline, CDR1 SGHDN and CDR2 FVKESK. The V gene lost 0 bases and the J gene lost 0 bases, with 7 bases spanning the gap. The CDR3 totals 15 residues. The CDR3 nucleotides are TGTGCCAGCAGCCAAGAGTGGGGGAGCACAGATACGCAGTATTTT. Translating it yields CASSQEWGSTDTQYF.

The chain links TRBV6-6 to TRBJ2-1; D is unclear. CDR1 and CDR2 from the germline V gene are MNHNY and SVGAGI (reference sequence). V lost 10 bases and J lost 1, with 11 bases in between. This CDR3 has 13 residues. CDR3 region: CATLSWSYNEQFF. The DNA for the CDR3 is TGTGCCACCCTGAGTTGGTCCTACAATGAGCAGTTCTTC.

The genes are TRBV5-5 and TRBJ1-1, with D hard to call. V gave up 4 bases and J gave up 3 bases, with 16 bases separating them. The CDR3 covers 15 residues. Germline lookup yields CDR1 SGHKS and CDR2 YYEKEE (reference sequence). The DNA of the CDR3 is TGTGCCAGCAGCCAAACCAAGAGGGAGGACACTGAAGCTTTCTTT. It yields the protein CASSQTKREDTEAFF.

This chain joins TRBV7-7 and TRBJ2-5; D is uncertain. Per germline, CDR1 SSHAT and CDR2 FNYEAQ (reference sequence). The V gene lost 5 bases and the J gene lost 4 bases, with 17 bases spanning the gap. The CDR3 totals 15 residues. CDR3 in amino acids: CASSPNVGWGETQYF. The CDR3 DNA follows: TGTGCCAGCAGCCCTAATGTTGGGTGGGGAGAGACCCAGTACTTC.

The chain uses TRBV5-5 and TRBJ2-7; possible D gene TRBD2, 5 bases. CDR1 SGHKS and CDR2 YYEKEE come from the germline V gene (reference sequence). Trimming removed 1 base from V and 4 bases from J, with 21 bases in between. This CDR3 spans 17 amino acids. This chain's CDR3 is CASSLQLGGSLRYEQYF. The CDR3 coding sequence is TGTGCCAGCAGCTTGCAACTAGGAGGCTCTTTGAGATACGAGCAGTACTTC.

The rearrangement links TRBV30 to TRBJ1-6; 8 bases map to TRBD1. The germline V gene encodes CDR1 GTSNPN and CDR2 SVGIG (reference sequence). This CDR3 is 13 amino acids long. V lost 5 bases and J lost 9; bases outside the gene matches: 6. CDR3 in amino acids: CAWAGTGTSPLHF. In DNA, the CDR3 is TGTGCCTGGGCAGGGACAGGAACTTCACCCCTCCACTTT.

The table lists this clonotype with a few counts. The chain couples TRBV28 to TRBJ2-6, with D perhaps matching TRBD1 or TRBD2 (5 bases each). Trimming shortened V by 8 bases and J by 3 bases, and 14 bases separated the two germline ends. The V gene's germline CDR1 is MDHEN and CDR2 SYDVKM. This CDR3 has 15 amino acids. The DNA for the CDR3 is TGTGCCAGCTCTTACGGGGCAAATGGGGCCAACGTCCTGACTTTC. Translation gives CASSYGANGANVLTF.

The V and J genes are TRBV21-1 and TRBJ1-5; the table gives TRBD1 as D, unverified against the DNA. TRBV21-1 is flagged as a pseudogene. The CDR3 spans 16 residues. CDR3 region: CASSKIWQGGGQPQHF. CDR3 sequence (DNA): TGTGCCAGCAGCAAAATTTGGCAGGGGGGTGGTCAGCCCCAGCATTTT.

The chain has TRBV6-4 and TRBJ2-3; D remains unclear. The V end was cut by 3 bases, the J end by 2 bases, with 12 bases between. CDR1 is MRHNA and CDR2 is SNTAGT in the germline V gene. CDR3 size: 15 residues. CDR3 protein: CASSELGLHTDTQYF. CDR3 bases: TGTGCCAGCAGTGAATTAGGGCTCCACACAGATACGCAGTATTTT.

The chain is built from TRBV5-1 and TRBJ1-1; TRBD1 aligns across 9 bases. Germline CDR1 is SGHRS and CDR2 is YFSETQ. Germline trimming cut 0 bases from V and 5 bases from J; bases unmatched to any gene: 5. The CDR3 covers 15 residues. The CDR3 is CASSLDRGRGTEAFF. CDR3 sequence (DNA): TGCGCCAGCAGCTTGGACAGGGGGCGAGGGACTGAAGCTTTCTTT.

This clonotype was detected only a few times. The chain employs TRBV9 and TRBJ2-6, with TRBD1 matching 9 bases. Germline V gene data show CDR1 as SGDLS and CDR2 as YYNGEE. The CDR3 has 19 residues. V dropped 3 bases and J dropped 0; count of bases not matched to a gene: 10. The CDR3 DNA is TGTGCCAGCAGCGATGACAGGGGGTCTAGGATCTCTGGGGCCAACGTCCTGACTTTC. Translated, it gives CASSDDRGSRISGANVLTF.

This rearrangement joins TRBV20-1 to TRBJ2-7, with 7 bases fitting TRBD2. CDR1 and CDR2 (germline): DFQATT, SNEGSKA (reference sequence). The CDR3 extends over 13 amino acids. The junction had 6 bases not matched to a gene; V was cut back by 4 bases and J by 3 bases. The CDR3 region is CSANSGVGYEQYF. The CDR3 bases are TGCAGTGCTAACAGCGGGGTCGGCTACGAGCAGTACTTC.

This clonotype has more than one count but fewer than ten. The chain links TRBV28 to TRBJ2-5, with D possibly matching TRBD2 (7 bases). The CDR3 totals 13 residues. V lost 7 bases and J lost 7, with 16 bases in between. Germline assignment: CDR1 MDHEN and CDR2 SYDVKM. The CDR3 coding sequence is TGTGCCAGCATACCGGGGGGCTATGGGACCCAGTACTTC. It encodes CASIPGGYGTQYF.

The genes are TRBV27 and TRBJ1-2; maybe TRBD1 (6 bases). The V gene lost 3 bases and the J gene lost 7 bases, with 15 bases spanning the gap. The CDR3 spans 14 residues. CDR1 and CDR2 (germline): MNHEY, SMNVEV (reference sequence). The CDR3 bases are TGTGCCAGCAGTTTCCAGGGGCGGCACTGTGGCTACACCTTC. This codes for CASSFQGRHCGYTF.

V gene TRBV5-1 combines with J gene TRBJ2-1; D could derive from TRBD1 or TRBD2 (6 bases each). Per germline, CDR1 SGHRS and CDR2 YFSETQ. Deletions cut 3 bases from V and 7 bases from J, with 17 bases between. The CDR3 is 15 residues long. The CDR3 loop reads CASSSNQQGGNEQFF. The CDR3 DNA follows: TGCGCCAGCAGCTCAAACCAACAGGGAGGAAATGAGCAGTTCTTC.

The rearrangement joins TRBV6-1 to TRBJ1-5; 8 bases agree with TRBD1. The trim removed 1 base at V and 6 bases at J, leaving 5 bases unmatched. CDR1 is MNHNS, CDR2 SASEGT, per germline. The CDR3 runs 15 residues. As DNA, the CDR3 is TGTGCCAGCAGTGAAGGGGCAGGGGGCCGTCAGCCCCAGCATTTT. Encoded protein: CASSEGAGGRQPQHF.

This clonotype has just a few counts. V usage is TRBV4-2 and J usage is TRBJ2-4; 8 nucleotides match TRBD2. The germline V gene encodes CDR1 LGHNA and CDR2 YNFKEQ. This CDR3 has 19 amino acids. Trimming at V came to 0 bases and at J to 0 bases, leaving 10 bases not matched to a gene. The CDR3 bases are TGTGCCAGCAGCCAAGATTTGCGGGGGGATAGGCTAGCCAAAAACATTCAGTACTTC. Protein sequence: CASSQDLRGDRLAKNIQYF.

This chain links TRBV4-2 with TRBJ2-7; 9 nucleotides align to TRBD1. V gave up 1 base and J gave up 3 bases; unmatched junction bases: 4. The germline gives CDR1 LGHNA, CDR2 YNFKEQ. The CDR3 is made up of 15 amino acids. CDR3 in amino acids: CASSQGGQGLYEQYF. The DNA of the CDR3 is TGTGCCAGCAGCCAAGGGGGACAGGGCCTCTACGAGCAGTACTTC.

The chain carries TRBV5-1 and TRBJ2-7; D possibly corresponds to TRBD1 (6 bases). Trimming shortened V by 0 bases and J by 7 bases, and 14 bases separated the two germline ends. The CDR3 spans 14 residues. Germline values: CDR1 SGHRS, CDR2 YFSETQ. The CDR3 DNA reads TGCGCCAGCAGCTTGGACAGGGAAATCGGTGAGCAGTACTTC. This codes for CASSLDREIGEQYF. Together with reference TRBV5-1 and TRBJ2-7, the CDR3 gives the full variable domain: KAGVTQTPRYLIKTRGQQVTLSCSPISGHRSVSWYQQTPGQGLQFLFEYFSETQRNKGNFPGRFSGRQFSNSRSEMNVSTLELGDSALYLCASSLDREIGEQYFGPGTRLTVT.

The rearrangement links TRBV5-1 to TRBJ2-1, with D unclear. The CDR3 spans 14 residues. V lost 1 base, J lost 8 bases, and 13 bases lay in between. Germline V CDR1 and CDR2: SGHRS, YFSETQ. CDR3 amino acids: CASSLSWGNDEQFF. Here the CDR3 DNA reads TGCGCCAGCAGCTTGTCGTGGGGTAACGATGAGCAGTTCTTC.